The rows below give T cell receptor beta chains drawn from one sample of a study of cytomegalovirus exposure and HLA in healthy donors. Some clones are missing from TCRdb's copy, which holds only in-frame ones; the method was immunoSEQ multiplex PCR. This table has over 80,000 clones, 73% appearing once. Sequenced material: PBMCs. Receptors were obtained from a man in his forties in good health and CMV-seronegative. CDR3s include the opening cysteine and the closing phenylalanine or tryptophan. D genes are given only for firm matches. Not all rows give a size; the values are once, few, many and, for expanded clones, a class.

>TRBJ2-1|NA|TRBV5-4|TRBD1
TGTGCCAGCAGCCCGGGACAGGGCAACTCCTACAATGAGCAGTTCTTC
CASSPGQGNSYNEQFF
>TRBJ2-7|NA|TRBV11-2|NA
TGTGCCAGCAGCACCCTCCGGGGGTACGAGCAGTACTTC
CASSTLRGYEQYF
>TRBJ1-6|NA|TRBV6-4|NA
TGTGCCAGCAGTGATAGGGAGAGCTCCTATAATTCACCCCTCCACTTT
CASSDRESSYNSPLHF
>TRBJ1-6|NA|TRBV30|TRBD1
TGTGCCTGGACCATACAAAGGGGGCACAATTCACCCCTCCACTTT
CAWTIQRGHNSPLHF
>TRBJ2-3|NA|TRBV29-1|TRBD2
TGCAGCGTGTCTGGGGGGGAAGATACGCAGTATTTT
CSVSGGEDTQYF
>TRBJ1-3|NA|TRBV7-9|TRBD1
TGTGCCAGCAGCGACACCGGGACAGGGGGGTCTGGAAACACCATATATTTT
CASSDTGTGGSGNTIYF
>TRBJ1-2|few|TRBV12-5|NA
TGTGCTAGTGGTTTGGTACGAGTCGGGGTTGGCTACACCTTC
CASGLVRVGVGYTF
>TRBJ2-1|few|TRBV6-5|NA
TGTGCCAGCAGCAAAAGCCCACGATTAATCAATGAGCAGTTCTTC
CASSKSPRLINEQFF
>TRBJ1-4|NA|TRBV27|NA
TGTGCCAGCAGGGGGCCTAATGAAAAACTGTTTTTT
CASRGPNEKLFF
>TRBJ1-6|NA|TRBV27|NA
TGTGCCAGCAGTCCTTGGGGGGGTAATTCACCCCTCCACTTT
CASSPWGGNSPLHF
>TRBJ1-6|few|TRBV5-4|TRBD1
TGTGCCAGCAGCTCCCCGGGACAGACTTCGGGCCTCCACTTT
CASSSPGQTSGLHF
>TRBJ1-5|once|TRBV2|NA
TGTGCCAGCAGTCAGCAGGGGCGGATAGGCAATCAGCCCCAGCATTTT
CASSQQGRIGNQPQHF
>TRBJ1-2|NA|TRBV7-9|TRBD1
TGTGCCAGCAGCCGGGACAGGGCCCAAGCTAACTATGGCTACACCTTC
CASSRDRAQANYGYTF
>TRBJ2-1|NA|TRBV4-2|TRBD2
TGTGCCAGCAGCCCCCGGGGGAGCGGGAGCTCCTACAATGAGCAGTTCTTC
CASSPRGSGSSYNEQFF
>TRBJ2-4|NA|TRBV19|TRBD2
TGTGCCAGTATGGTGAGCGGGGGCAACATTCAGTACTTC
CASMVSGGNIQYF
>TRBJ1-6|NA|TRBV9|NA
TGTGCCAGCACCTCCGGGGGTAGCTCCTATAATTCACCCCTCCACTTT
CASTSGGSSYNSPLHF
>TRBJ2-7|NA|TRBV18|TRBD1
TGTGCCAGCTCACCAACGACAGGGGCCTACGAGCAGTACTTC
CASSPTTGAYEQYF
>TRBJ2-2|NA|TRBV2|TRBD2
TGTGCCAGCAGTCAAGAGACTAGCGGGGCGGGCACCGGGGAGCTGTTTTTT
CASSQETSGAGTGELFF
>TRBJ1-4|NA|TRBV5-6|NA
TGTGCCAGCAGCTACTTAGGACAGCATGAAAAACTGTTTTTT
CASSYLGQHEKLFF
>TRBJ2-1|NA|TRBV4-3|NA
TGCGCCAGCAGCCAAGGTGCGGCCTTATCCTACAATGAGCAGTTCTTC
CASSQGAALSYNEQFF
>TRBJ2-3|NA|TRBV29-1|TRBD2
TGCAGCGTTGAAGGATCCGGGGGGGCAACAGATACGCAGTATTTT
CSVEGSGGATDTQYF
>TRBJ2-3|NA|TRBV19|NA
TGTGCCAGTAGCCCACTCGGGGATGGGGCAGATACGCAGTATTTT
CASSPLGDGADTQYF